These 2 T cell receptor beta chains share one sample of origin, sequenced in a study of T cells in localized non-small cell lung cancer. The table came from immunoSEQ multiplex PCR; TCRdb's copy has only in-frame clones and leaves some out. This sample has around 1,900 clones, with about a third found just once. The source was normal lung tissue next to the tumor, collected before any cancer treatment. All receptors derive from a male donor aged 60 or older with stage III squamous cell lung carcinoma.

The V gene is TRBV6-8, the J gene TRBJ2-1; D possibly uses TRBD1 or TRBD2 (5 bases each). Trimming removed 4 bases at V and 6 bases at J, with 13 bases between. Germline CDR1 and CDR2: MNHGY and SAAAGT. The CDR3 spans 14 residues. Here the CDR3 DNA reads TGTGCCAGCAGTTTGGGACGTCCGGGCAATGAGCAGTTCTTC. Its translation: CASSLGRPGNEQFF.

J is TRBJ1-6 and V is TRBV19; D gene uncertain. Germline assignment: CDR1 LNHDA and CDR2 SQIVND (reference sequence). The CDR3 has 16 residues. V was clipped by 4 bases and J by 7 bases, with 17 bases between them. CDR3 sequence reads: CASSTTTSGVNSPLHF. In DNA form, the CDR3 reads TGTGCCAGTAGTACAACCACCAGTGGGGTCAATTCACCCCTCCACTTT.